Only a few counts were recorded for the clone carrying this T cell receptor beta chain. Its antigen is unknown. The sample comes from a study of cytomegalovirus exposure and HLA in healthy donors. Study-level findings and limits: The study assumed roughly uniform donor sequencing depth for presence/absence analyses. Among donors in an Asian-associated ancestry cluster, a later analysis reportedly found fewer N-insertions than the roughly 670-donor mean.

PCR amplification relied on 60 Vbeta primers (plus 13 Jbeta primers). The method was immunoSEQ multiplex PCR; TCRdb's version includes in-frame clones alone and lacks a portion of them. Of 150,000 to 200,000 clones detected, roughly 9.4% appear once; the ten largest clones hold about 1.2%. The CDR3 spans 16 residues. Germline V gene sequence: CDR1 SGHTA, CDR2 FQGNSA. V gave up 4 bases and J gave up 2 bases, with 18 bases separating them. What was sequenced was PBMCs. This sequence joins TRBV7-2 and TRBJ2-7, with D tentatively TRBD2 (7 bases). This receptor was obtained from a woman aged 25-40 years in good health and CMV-seropositive. The CDR3 protein is CASSSRGGGSPYEQYF. In DNA form, the CDR3 reads TGTGCCAGCAGCTCCCGCGGGGGCGGGAGCCCCTACGAGCAGTACTTC.